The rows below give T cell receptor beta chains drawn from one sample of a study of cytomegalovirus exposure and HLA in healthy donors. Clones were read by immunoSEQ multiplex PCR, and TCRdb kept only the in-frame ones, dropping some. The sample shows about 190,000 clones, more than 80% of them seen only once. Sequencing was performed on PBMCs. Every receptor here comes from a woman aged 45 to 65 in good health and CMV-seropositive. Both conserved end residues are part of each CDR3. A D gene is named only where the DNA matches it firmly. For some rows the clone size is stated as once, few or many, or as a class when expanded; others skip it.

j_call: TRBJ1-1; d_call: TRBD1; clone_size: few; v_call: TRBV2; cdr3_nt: TGTGCCAGCTGGGACAGGGATTTGAACACTGAAGCTTTCTTT; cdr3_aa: CASWDRDLNTEAFF
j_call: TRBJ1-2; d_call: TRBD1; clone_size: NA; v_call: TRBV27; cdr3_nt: TGTGCCAGCAGTGGGAGGAACCCGGGACAGAACTATGGCTACACCTTC; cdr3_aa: CASSGRNPGQNYGYTF
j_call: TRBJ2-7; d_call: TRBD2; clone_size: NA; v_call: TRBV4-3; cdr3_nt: TGCGCCAGCAGCCAGGCCGGGACTACGTACTACGAGCAGTACTTC; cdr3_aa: CASSQAGTTYYEQYF
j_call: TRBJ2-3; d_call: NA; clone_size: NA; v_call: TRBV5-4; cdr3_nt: TGTGCCAGCAGCTCCTGGGGGCTCATCACAGATACGCAGTATTTT; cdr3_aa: CASSSWGLITDTQYF
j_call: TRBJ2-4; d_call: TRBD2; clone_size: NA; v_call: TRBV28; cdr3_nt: TGTGCCAGCAGTTATCGGACTAGCGGGGGGCCGGGAGCCAAAAACATTCAGTACTTC; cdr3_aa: CASSYRTSGGPGAKNIQYF
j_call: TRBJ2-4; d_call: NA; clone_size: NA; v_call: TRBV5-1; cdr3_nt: TGCGCCAGCAGCTTCGGGGGAACGTCGACCAAAAACATTCAGTACTTC; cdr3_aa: CASSFGGTSTKNIQYF
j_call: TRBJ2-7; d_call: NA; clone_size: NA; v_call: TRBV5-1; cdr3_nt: TGCGCCAGCAGCTTGGGACGGGTGAATTACGAGCAGTACTTC; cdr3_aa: CASSLGRVNYEQYF
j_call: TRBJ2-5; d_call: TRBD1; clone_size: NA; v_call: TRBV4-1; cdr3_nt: TGCGCCAGCAGCGCCCGACAGGGCGGGCAACAAGAGACCCAGTACTTC; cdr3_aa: CASSARQGGQQETQYF
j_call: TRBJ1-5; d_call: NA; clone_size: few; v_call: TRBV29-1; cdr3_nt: TGCAGCGTTAGCCGCGGGGTCGAGCCCCAGCATTTT; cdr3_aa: CSVSRGVEPQHF
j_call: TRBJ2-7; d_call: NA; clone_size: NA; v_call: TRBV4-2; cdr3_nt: TGTGCCAGCAGCCAAGATTCGGACAGCTACGAGCAGTACTTC; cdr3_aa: CASSQDSDSYEQYF
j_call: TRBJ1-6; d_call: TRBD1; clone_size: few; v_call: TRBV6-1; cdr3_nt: TGTGCCAGCAGTTCCCTCGGGACAGGGGATTCACCCCTCCACTTT; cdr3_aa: CASSSLGTGDSPLHF
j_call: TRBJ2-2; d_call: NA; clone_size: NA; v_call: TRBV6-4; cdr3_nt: TGTGCCAGCAGTGTGTCCCCCGACATAGGCGGGGAGCTGTTTTTT; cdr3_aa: CASSVSPDIGGELFF
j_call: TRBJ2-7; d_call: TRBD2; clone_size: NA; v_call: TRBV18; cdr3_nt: TGTGCCAGTCTGAGTCGGGGGGGCTACGAGCAGTACTTC; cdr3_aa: CASLSRGGYEQYF
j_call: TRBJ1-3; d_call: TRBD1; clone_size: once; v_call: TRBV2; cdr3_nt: TGTGCCAGCAGTCCACAGGGGGCGCGTCCTGGAAACACCATATATTTT; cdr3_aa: CASSPQGARPGNTIYF
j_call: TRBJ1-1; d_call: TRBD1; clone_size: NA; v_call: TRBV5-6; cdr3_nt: TGTGCCAGCAGCTCACCGGACAGGGGGAACACTGAAGCTTTCTTT; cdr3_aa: CASSSPDRGNTEAFF
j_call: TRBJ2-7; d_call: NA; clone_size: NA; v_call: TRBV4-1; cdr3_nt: TGCGCCAGCAGCCTCCAACCGGGCGGGGCCTACGAGCAGTACTTC; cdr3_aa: CASSLQPGGAYEQYF
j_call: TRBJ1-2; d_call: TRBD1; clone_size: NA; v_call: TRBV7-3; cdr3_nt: TGTGCCAGCAGCTCGACAGGGGGCGAGGGCTACACCTTC; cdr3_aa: CASSSTGGEGYTF